The 21 T cell receptor beta chains below come from one sample, sequenced in a study of T cells in Graves' hyperthyroidism and ophthalmopathy. RNA transcripts yielded amplified TCR beta CDR3 regions. The study used the HTBI primer set for a first-round RT-PCR of the TCR CDR3. One entry per CDR3 protein, called by TCRdb with MiXCR from the multiplex PCR reads. Among around 100,000 distinct CDR3 sequences, roughly 50% were seen once, and the ten largest hold 26%. Sequenced sample: blood. These TCRs come from a man in his forties with Graves' hyperthyroidism.

The chain recombines TRBV9 with TRBJ1-1; 9 nucleotides match TRBD1. Germline V gives CDR1 SGDLS, CDR2 YYNGEE. Unmatched junction bases numbered 4, after V lost 4 bases and J lost 0 bases. The CDR3 is 15 amino acids. The CDR3 nucleotides are TGTGCCAGCAGCCGAGGGACAGGGTTGAACACTGAAGCTTTCTTT. It yields the protein CASSRGTGLNTEAFF.

The chain recombines TRBV2 with TRBJ1-2, with a possible D match to TRBD1 (5 bases). Deletions cut 6 bases from V and 3 bases from J, with 8 bases between. Germline CDR1 is SNHLY and CDR2 is FYNNEI. The CDR3 length is 12 residues. CDR3 in amino acids: CASRRQYYGYTF. The DNA of the CDR3 is TGTGCCAGCAGGCGACAGTACTATGGCTACACCTTC.

The sample holds many counts of this clonotype. The chain couples TRBV19 to TRBJ1-1; tentative D call: TRBD1 (5 bases). The V gene's germline CDR1 is LNHDA and CDR2 SQIVND (reference sequence). Trimming cost V 3 bases and J 2 bases, with 13 bases left between them. The CDR3 covers 15 residues. In DNA form, the CDR3 reads TGTGCCAGTAGTATTTTTGGGGCCGCAAACACTGAAGCTTTCTTT. It yields the protein CASSIFGAANTEAFF.

On this clonotype itself: The junction departs from germline at one end; a sequencing error may be responsible. The chain has TRBV12-3 or TRBV12-4 and TRBJ2-1, with TRBD2 as a possible D gene (6 bases). CDR3 length: 16 amino acids. CDR3 in amino acids: CAGSPRPGLPYNEQFF. As DNA, the CDR3 is TGTGCCGGCAGTCCGAGGCCGGGACTCCCATACAATGAGCAGTTCTTC.

This clonotype was recorded a few times. The chain couples TRBV3-1 to TRBJ1-3; D unclear. Trimming cost V 4 bases and J 4 bases, with 8 bases left between them. Per germline, CDR1 LGHDT and CDR2 YNNKEL (reference sequence). This CDR3 has 13 residues. CDR3 nucleotide sequence: TGTGCCAGCAGCCCAAGATCCGGAAACACCATATATTTT. Encoded protein: CASSPRSGNTIYF.

This clonotype was observed many times. This sequence joins TRBV7-9 and TRBJ2-7, with 9 bases fitting TRBD2. Trimming at V came to 1 base and at J to 4 bases, leaving 2 bases not matched to a gene. The CDR3 loop spans 14 amino acids. CDR1 is SEHNR, CDR2 FQNEAQ, per germline (reference sequence). Written as DNA, the CDR3 is TGTGCCAGCAGCTTAGTGGGACTAGCTTACGAGCAGTACTTC. Translation gives CASSLVGLAYEQYF.

This clonotype was seen at least ten times. The CDR3 DNA follows: TGTGCCAGTAGTGTCCCGGGACAGGGTGTCTGGAAAGCTTTCTTT. Translated, it gives CASSVPGQGVWKAFF. The V and J genes are TRBV19 and TRBJ1-1; 9 nucleotides align to TRBD1. The germline CDR1 and CDR2 sequences are LNHDA and SQIVND (reference sequence). V lost 5 bases to trimming and J lost 9 bases; unmatched junction nucleotides: 13. This CDR3 has 15 amino acids. Together with reference TRBV19 and TRBJ1-1, the CDR3 gives the full variable domain: DGGITQSPKYLFRKEGQNVTLSCEQNLNHDAMYWYRQDPGQGLRLIYYSQIVNDFQKGDIAEGYSVSREKKESFPLTVTSAQKNPTAFYLCASSVPGQGVWKAFFGQGTRLTVV.

This clonotype has a count of ten or more. This chain joins TRBV5-1 and TRBJ1-1; TRBD1 is a possible D gene (5 bases). Germline CDR1 SGHRS, CDR2 YFSETQ. CDR3 length equals 13 residues. The V gene lost 3 bases and the J gene lost 2 bases, with 8 bases spanning the gap. Written as DNA, the CDR3 is TGCGCCAGCAGCTCGACAGCTAACACTGAAGCTTTCTTT. Translation gives CASSSTANTEAFF.

The V gene is TRBV29-1, the J gene TRBJ2-1, with TRBD2 identical over 9 bases. J was trimmed by 3 bases and V by 7 bases; bases with no gene match: 19. CDR3 length equals 18 residues. CDR1 and CDR2 from the germline V gene are SQVTM and ANQGSEA. The chain's CDR3 is CSASRGGVKASDYNEQFF. In nucleotides, the CDR3 is TGCAGCGCTTCGCGGGGGGGCGTTAAGGCTAGCGACTACAATGAGCAGTTCTTC.

The genes are TRBV20-1 and TRBJ1-2; TRBD1 might be the D (5 bases). Per germline, CDR1 DFQATT and CDR2 SNEGSKA (reference sequence). The V and J ends lost 6 bases and 7 bases respectively, with 15 bases between them. The CDR3 extends over 12 amino acids. This chain's CDR3 is CSAPTGARGYTF. In DNA form, the CDR3 reads TGCAGTGCACCAACTGGGGCGCGTGGCTACACCTTC.

This clonotype was seen many times. V gene TRBV7-9 combines with J gene TRBJ2-2; no reliable D call. Germline CDR1 and CDR2: SEHNR and FQNEAQ (reference sequence). V shed 4 bases and J shed 5 bases, with 14 bases lying between them. The CDR3 length is 15 residues. CDR3 region: CASSSISSVTGELFF. CDR3 DNA: TGTGCCAGCAGCTCGATTTCGTCGGTGACCGGGGAGCTGTTTTTT.

This clonotype was detected many times. In nucleotides, the CDR3 is TGTGCCAGCAGATATGACAGTGAAAATTCACCCCTCCACTTT. Its protein is CASRYDSENSPLHF. The chain is built from TRBV11-3 and TRBJ1-6, with TRBD1 as a possible D gene (5 bases). This CDR3 spans 14 amino acids. CDR1 SGHNT and CDR2 YENEEA come from the germline V gene. Trimming removed 6 bases from V and 7 bases from J, with 13 bases in between.

This clonotype was found many times. The rearrangement links TRBV24-1 to TRBJ2-2; 7 nucleotides match TRBD2. The V and J ends lost 3 bases and 4 bases, in that order; junction bases with no gene match: 4. CDR3 length: 15 amino acids. The V gene's germline CDR1 is KGHDR and CDR2 SFDVKD. The CDR3 bases are TGTGCCACCAGTGATACTAGCGAGCCCACCGGGGAGCTGTTTTTT. As protein: CATSDTSEPTGELFF.

This chain uses TRBV20-1 with TRBJ2-7; D is possibly TRBD1 (6 bases). The germline CDR1 and CDR2 sequences are DFQATT and SNEGSKA (reference sequence). This CDR3 is 14 amino acids long. V was cut by 6 bases and J by 2 bases, with 17 bases left in between. The CDR3 bases are TGCAGTGCCCACACAGGGCGGACCACCTACGAGCAGTACTTC. Translated, it gives CSAHTGRTTYEQYF.

This clonotype came up many times. Here the CDR3 reads CASSDLLNTEAFF. As DNA, the CDR3 is TGCGCCAGCAGTGATCTTTTGAACACTGAAGCTTTCTTT. The J gene is TRBJ1-1, the V gene TRBV10-2; D uncertain. Trimming removed 3 bases from V and 0 bases from J, with 5 bases in between. CDR3 size: 13 residues. CDR1 is WSHSY, CDR2 SAAADI, per germline.

V usage is TRBV4-3 and J usage is TRBJ2-1, with TRBD2 matching over 10 bases. The CDR3 sequence is 18 residues long. Losses at the gene ends were 0 bases for V and 5 bases for J; bases not matched to a gene: 10. Germline CDR1 LGHNA, CDR2 YSLEER. CDR3 region: CASSQDPPSGRPNNEQFF. CDR3 bases: TGCGCCAGCAGCCAAGATCCGCCTAGCGGGAGACCTAACAATGAGCAGTTCTTC.

V and J are TRBV24-1 and TRBJ2-1; TRBD1 agrees at 11 bases. This CDR3 is built from 15 residues. Trimming took 5 bases from V and 4 from J; bases not matched to a gene: 3. Germline assignment: CDR1 KGHDR and CDR2 SFDVKD. CDR3 region: CATSAGTGGYNEQFF. For the CDR3, the DNA is TGTGCCACCAGTGCCGGGACAGGGGGTTACAATGAGCAGTTCTTC.

V is TRBV7-2 and J is TRBJ1-5; the D is unclear. CDR3 length equals 14 residues. Germline V gene data show CDR1 as SGHTA and CDR2 as FQGNSA. V was trimmed by 6 bases and J by 2 bases, leaving 11 bases between them. CDR3 protein: CASSAERGNQPQHF. CDR3 nucleotides: TGTGCCAGCAGTGCGGAAAGAGGCAATCAGCCCCAGCATTTT.

This clonotype was seen at least ten times. The rearrangement uses TRBV11-2 and TRBJ2-5, with 9 bases fitting TRBD1. This CDR3 has 17 residues. The ends lost 0 bases at V and 1 base at J; junction bases unmatched: 6. Germline CDR1 is SGHAT and CDR2 is FQNNGV. CDR3 nucleotides: TGTGCCAGCAGCTTAGATCCGGTGGACAGGGGCCAAGAGACCCAGTACTTC. It yields the protein CASSLDPVDRGQETQYF.

This clonotype was seen ten or more times. The chain combines TRBV10-3 with TRBJ2-1, with 7 bases aligning to TRBD2. The V gene end was trimmed by 6 bases and the J gene end by 9 bases; junction bases not matched to a gene: 11. Per germline, CDR1 ENHRY and CDR2 SYGVKD. The CDR3 sequence is 14 residues long. The CDR3 region is CAISRGEGYGEQFF. The CDR3 DNA reads as TGTGCCATCAGCCGAGGGGAGGGTTATGGTGAGCAGTTCTTC.

The chain employs TRBV7-8 and TRBJ2-1, with 10 nucleotides matching TRBD1. The CDR3 runs to 16 residues. V was clipped by 4 bases and J by 12 bases; unmatched bases: 15. In germline, CDR1 is SGHVS, CDR2 FQNEAQ. The CDR3 sequence is CASSSRDRGRSDTQFF. The CDR3 DNA reads as TGTGCCAGCAGCTCAAGAGACAGGGGGCGATCCGATACGCAGTTCTTC. The whole variable domain, filled in from reference TRBV7-8 and TRBJ2-1, reads GAGVSQSPRYKVAKRGQDVALRCDPISGHVSLFWYQQALGQGPEFLTYFQNEAQLDKSGLPSDRFFAERPEGSVSTLKIQRTQQEDSAVYLCASSSRDRGRSDTQFFGPGTRLTVL.